This T cell receptor beta chain emerged from a study of cytomegalovirus exposure and HLA in healthy donors. Findings and limits, study-wide: A later analysis linked a missense DCLRE1C variant to TCR beta V- and J-gene trimming. Later, an analysis found that common viral pathogens appeared to be linked with several of the most significant clusters. Accurate prediction of most subjects' HLA-A and HLA-B alleles from TCR beta sequences was reported.

In this sample, this clone turned up a few times. The antigen is unknown. The primer mix had 60 Vbeta and 13 Jbeta primers. Measured with immunoSEQ multiplex PCR; TCRdb has only the in-frame clones, and not every one. The repertoire holds about 87,000 clones, with over 70% as singletons. The CDR3 spans 17 residues. V lost 7 bases to trimming and J lost 0 bases; unmatched junction nucleotides: 5. The V gene's germline CDR1 is SNHLY and CDR2 FYNNEI. The source is a young man in good health and CMV-seropositive. V is TRBV2 and J is TRBJ2-1; 14 bases line up with TRBD2. Sequencing used PBMCs. The CDR3 nucleotides read TGTGCCAGCACCATTGGGACTAGCGGGAGCTCCTACAATGAGCAGTTCTTC. This codes for CASTIGTSGSSYNEQFF.